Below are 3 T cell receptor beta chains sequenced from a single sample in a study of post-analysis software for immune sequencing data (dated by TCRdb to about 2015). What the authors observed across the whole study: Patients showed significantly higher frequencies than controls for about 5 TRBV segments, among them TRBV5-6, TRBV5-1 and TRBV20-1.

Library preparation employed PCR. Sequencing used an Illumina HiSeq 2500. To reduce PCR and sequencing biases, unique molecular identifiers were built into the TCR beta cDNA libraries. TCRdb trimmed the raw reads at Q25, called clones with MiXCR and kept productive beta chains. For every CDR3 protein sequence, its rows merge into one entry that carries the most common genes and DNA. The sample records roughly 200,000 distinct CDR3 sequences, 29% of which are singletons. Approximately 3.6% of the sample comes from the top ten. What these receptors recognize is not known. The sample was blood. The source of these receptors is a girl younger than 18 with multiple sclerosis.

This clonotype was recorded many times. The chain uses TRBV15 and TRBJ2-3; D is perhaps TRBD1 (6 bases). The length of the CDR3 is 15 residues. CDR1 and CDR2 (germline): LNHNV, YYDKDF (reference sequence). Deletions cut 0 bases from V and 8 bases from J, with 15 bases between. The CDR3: CATSRDRAGVGTQYF. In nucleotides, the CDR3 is TGTGCCACCAGCAGAGATCGGGCAGGGGTTGGTACGCAGTATTTT.

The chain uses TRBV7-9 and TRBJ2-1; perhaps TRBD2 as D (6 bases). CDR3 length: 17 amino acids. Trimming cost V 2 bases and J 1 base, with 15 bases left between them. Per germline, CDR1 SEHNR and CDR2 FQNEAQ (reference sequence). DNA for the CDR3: TGTGCCAGCAGCTTATCGGTCGGCGGGAAATCCTACAATGAGCAGTTCTTC. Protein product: CASSLSVGGKSYNEQFF.

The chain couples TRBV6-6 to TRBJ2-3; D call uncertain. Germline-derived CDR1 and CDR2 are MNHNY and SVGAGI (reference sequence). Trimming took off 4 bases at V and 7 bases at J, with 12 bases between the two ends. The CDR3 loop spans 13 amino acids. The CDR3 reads CASSSSAANTQYF. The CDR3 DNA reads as TGTGCCAGCAGTTCCTCCGCAGCGAATACGCAGTATTTT.